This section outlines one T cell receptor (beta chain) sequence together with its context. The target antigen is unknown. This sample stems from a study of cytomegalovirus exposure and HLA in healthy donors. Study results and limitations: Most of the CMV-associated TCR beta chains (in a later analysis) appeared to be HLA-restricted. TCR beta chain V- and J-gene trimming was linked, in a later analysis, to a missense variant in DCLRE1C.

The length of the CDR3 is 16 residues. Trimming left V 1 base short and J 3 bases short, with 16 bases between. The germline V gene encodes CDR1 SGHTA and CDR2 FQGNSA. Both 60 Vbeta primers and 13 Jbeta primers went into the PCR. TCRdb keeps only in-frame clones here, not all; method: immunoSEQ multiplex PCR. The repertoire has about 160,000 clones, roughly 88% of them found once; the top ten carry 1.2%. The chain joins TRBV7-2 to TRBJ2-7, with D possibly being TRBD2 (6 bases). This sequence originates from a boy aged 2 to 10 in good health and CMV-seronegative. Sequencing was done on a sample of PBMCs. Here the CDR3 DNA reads TGTGCCAGCAGCTTAGACTCTGGCGGGATACTCTACGAGCAGTACTTC. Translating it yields CASSLDSGGILYEQYF.